The rows below give T cell receptor beta chains drawn from one sample of a study of blood T cell repertoires in COVID-19. Assay: immunoSEQ multiplex PCR; the TCRdb copy retains only in-frame clones and omits some. The table lists fewer than 350,000 clones, 85% of them singletons. Sequenced input: peripheral blood. These receptors came from a woman in her fifties or sixties with active or convalescent COVID-19. CDR3s include the opening cysteine and the closing phenylalanine or tryptophan. The order of the fields is J gene, V gene, CDR3 protein.

TRBJ1-1	TRBV5-1	CASSRPLGDTEAFF
TRBJ2-7	TRBV28	CASSPRGTDEQYF
TRBJ2-2	TRBV5-5	CASSSPGELFF
TRBJ1-1	TRBV11-1	CASSLRQGITEAFF
TRBJ2-2	TRBV19	CASSMRVMHGELFF
TRBJ2-2	TRBV11-3	CASSASGTGELFF
TRBJ2-1	TRBV5-5	CASSGTGGGYNEQFF
TRBJ2-5	TRBV5-1	CASSTTGEETQYF
TRBJ2-7	TRBV11-2	CASHRQPSSYEQYF
TRBJ1-2	TRBV11-2	CASSRDTYYGYTF
TRBJ2-5	TRBV19	CASSISGTSGRTSKTQYF
TRBJ1-5	TRBV18	CASSSSRLGGYSNQPQHF
TRBJ2-6	TRBV2	CASSSDRGSGANVLTF
TRBJ2-1	TRBV11-2	CASSPGTSGRGGYNEQFF
TRBJ2-1	TRBV9	CASSVEGLANHEQFF
TRBJ1-1	TRBV27	CASSLSLAGGVFQRTEAFF
TRBJ2-5	TRBV7-9	CASSHLAFQETQYF
TRBJ2-7	TRBV2	CASRGTGVLYEQYF
TRBJ2-7	TRBV2	CASSETTQRLREQYF
TRBJ2-3	TRBV10-3	CAITAGGPTDTQYF
TRBJ1-5	TRBV19	CASSIEGRGNQPQHF
TRBJ2-3	TRBV5-1	CASSPAAGEADTQYF
TRBJ2-1	TRBV7-9	CASSLNRVVGNEQFF
TRBJ2-7	TRBV3-1/TRBV3-2	CASSPGISYEQYF
TRBJ1-2	TRBV18	CASSPPAGDYGYTF
TRBJ1-2	TRBV28	CASSQRAGPHNYGYTF
TRBJ1-2	TRBV5-6	CASSLEGVTDYYGYTF
TRBJ1-3	TRBV9	CASSPTVGRGLGSGNTIYF
TRBJ1-5	TRBV19	CASSTRDRGPSQPQHF
TRBJ1-1	TRBV6-5	CASYYGGQGNTEAFF
TRBJ1-3	TRBV6-5	CASSYVRGNTIYF
TRBJ2-1	TRBV24-1	CATSDGREGDEQFF
TRBJ2-3	TRBV2	CASSGGRRDTQYF
TRBJ1-4	TRBV5-4	CASSPGMGKLFF
TRBJ2-1	TRBV27	CASNSGVAALYNEQFF
TRBJ2-5	TRBV29-1	CSVSQGGKETQYF
TRBJ1-2	TRBV19	CASSFEGQVYGYTF
TRBJ1-4	TRBV5-1	CASSGGSSTNEKLFF
TRBJ2-7	TRBV5-1	CASSLIGDRNSEQYF
TRBJ1-2	TRBV2	CASSDVRTAIYGYTF
TRBJ1-1	TRBV6-5	CASWSNFPEAFF
TRBJ2-2	TRBV2	CASSLRRTGRTGELFF
TRBJ2-6	TRBV11-2	CASSLRLAGAGGANVLTF
TRBJ2-2	TRBV19	CASSTSGKEGTPGTGELFF
TRBJ1-6	TRBV5-1	CASSLAGQDNSPLHF
TRBJ2-3	TRBV15	CATSRDLGLDTQYF
TRBJ2-3	TRBV5-1	CASSPFGGGTDTQYF
TRBJ2-5	TRBV7-8	CASRSSGGRETQYF
TRBJ1-2	TRBV5-4	CASSRTTAYGYTF
TRBJ1-1	TRBV30	CAWCRGEGTEAFF